Presented here are 9 T cell receptor beta chains from one specimen sequenced in a study of blood T cell repertoires in COVID-19. Repertoires were generated with immunoSEQ multiplex PCR, while TCRdb's copy carries only in-frame clones and drops some. The data hold approximately 200,000 clones, with 86% observed a single time. Sequencing used peripheral blood. The receptor source for this set is a woman aged 45-65 years with acute or convalescent COVID-19.

The V gene is TRBV7-2, the J gene TRBJ2-1, with a weak D call TRBD2 (6 bases). V lost 4 bases, J lost 3 bases, and 16 bases lay in between. Germline values: CDR1 SGHTA, CDR2 FQGNSA. There are 16 residues in the CDR3. The chain's CDR3 is CASSSPEGLYYNEQFF. CDR3 sequence (DNA): TGTGCCAGCAGCTCGCCCGAAGGACTATACTACAATGAGCAGTTCTTC.

This sequence joins TRBV7-3 and TRBJ2-5; TRBD2 is a possible D gene (5 bases). Germline CDR1 is SGHTA and CDR2 is FQGTGA. The CDR3 consists of 13 residues. V lost 5 bases and J 5 bases, leaving 12 bases between the germline ends. The CDR3 nucleotides read TGTGCCAGCAGCCGAGGACTGGGGGAGACCCAGTACTTC. The encoded protein is CASSRGLGETQYF.

In this sample, this clone turned up many times. The CDR3 bases are TGTGCCAGCAGCTTAGCTTCCGGACTAGCGGGACGGGAGACCCAGTACTTC. Translation: CASSLASGLAGRETQYF. The chain links TRBV7-6 to TRBJ2-5, with 12 bases lining up with TRBD2. CDR3 length: 17 amino acids. The J segment lost 5 bases and the V segment lost 0 bases, leaving 7 bases of the junction unmatched. Germline lookup yields CDR1 SGHVS and CDR2 FNYEAQ.

This chain connects TRBV5-1 to TRBJ2-3, with no clear D. Trimming pared 2 bases from V and 6 bases from J, leaving 19 bases between. CDR1 is SGHRS, CDR2 YFSETQ, per germline. There are 16 residues in the CDR3. CDR3 coding DNA: TGCGCCAGCAGCTTAACCGCTCCCGGTACGGGTGATACGCAGTATTTT. Amino acid sequence: CASSLTAPGTGDTQYF.

CDR3 coding DNA: TGTGCCAGCAGCTTAAGACAAAACACCGGGGAGCTGTTTTTT. Its translation is CASSLRQNTGELFF. V gene TRBV7-9 combines with J gene TRBJ2-2; no definite D call. The germline V gene has CDR1 SEHNR and CDR2 FQNEAQ (reference sequence). This CDR3 comprises 14 residues. The V end was cut by 2 bases, the J end by 2 bases, with 6 bases between.

V gene TRBV7-8 combines with J gene TRBJ1-2; perhaps TRBD1 as D (6 bases). CDR3 length: 15 amino acids. V lost 4 bases and J 7 bases, leaving 19 bases between the germline ends. Germline CDR1 is SGHVS and CDR2 is FQNEAQ. The CDR3 coding sequence is TGTGCCAGCAGCTCCCAACCCGACAGGTCTGCTGGCTACACCTTC. As protein: CASSSQPDRSAGYTF.

The chain links TRBV30 to TRBJ1-5; TRBD1 matches at 8 bases. Germline V gene lookup returns CDR1 GTSNPN and CDR2 SVGIG (reference sequence). The CDR3 sequence is 12 residues long. V lost 2 bases, J lost 7 bases, and 1 base stayed unmatched. CDR3 amino acids: CAWSRQGQPQHF. The CDR3 DNA reads TGTGCCTGGAGTCGACAGGGGCAGCCCCAGCATTTT.

The chain joins TRBV7-2 to TRBJ2-7, with TRBD2 matching over 8 bases. This CDR3 has 14 residues. The ends lost 2 bases at V and 3 bases at J; junction bases unmatched: 3. Looked up from germline, CDR1 is SGHTA and CDR2 is FQGNSA. CDR3 sequence reads: CASSLTGGDYEQYF. The CDR3 DNA is TGTGCCAGCAGCTTAACGGGGGGGGACTACGAGCAGTACTTC. Using reference TRBV7-2 and TRBJ2-7 for the parts outside the CDR3, the full variable domain is GAGVSQSPSNKVTEKGKDVELRCDPISGHTALYWYRQSLGQGLEFLIYFQGNSAPDKSGLPSDRFSAERTGGSVSTLTIQRTQQEDSAVYLCASSLTGGDYEQYFGPGTRLTVT.

The V gene is TRBV10-1, the J gene TRBJ2-7, with no clear D. Deletions cut 5 bases from V and 0 bases from J, with 5 bases between. The CDR3 consists of 12 residues. The germline gives CDR1 WNHNN, CDR2 SYGVQD (reference sequence). The chain's CDR3 is CASSRSSYEQYF. For the CDR3, the DNA is TGCGCCAGCAGTAGGAGCTCCTACGAGCAGTACTTC.